The 2 T cell receptor beta chains given below trace back to one sample, sequenced in a study of shared clonotypes between healthy human individuals. Sequencing was performed with immunoSEQ multiplex PCR; in TCRdb, only in-frame clones are kept and a portion is missing. The table records 470,000 or so clones, about 78% of them present only once. Sample: PBMCs. The receptors derive from a woman between 40 and 50 years old in good health. Some clones in this sample may be carry-over from other donors' samples.

This rearrangement joins TRBV11-2 to TRBJ2-2; D may correspond to TRBD1 or TRBD2 (5 bases each). Trimming took off 5 bases at V and 7 bases at J, with 14 bases between the two ends. CDR3 length: 14 amino acids. Germline CDR1 SGHAT, CDR2 FQNNGV. CDR3 coding DNA: TGTGCCAGCAGCGCGCGCTCGGGGCTCGGGGAGCTGTTTTTT. Translating it yields CASSARSGLGELFF.

The chain has TRBV12-5 and TRBJ2-1, with 8 bases aligning to TRBD1. V lost 9 bases, J lost 9 bases, and 10 bases stayed unmatched. This CDR3 is 13 amino acids long. CDR1 and CDR2 (germline): LGHNT, FRNRAP. CDR3 DNA: TGTGCTAGCGGACAGGGATGGAGAGGTGAGCAGTTCTTC. It is translated as CASGQGWRGEQFF.